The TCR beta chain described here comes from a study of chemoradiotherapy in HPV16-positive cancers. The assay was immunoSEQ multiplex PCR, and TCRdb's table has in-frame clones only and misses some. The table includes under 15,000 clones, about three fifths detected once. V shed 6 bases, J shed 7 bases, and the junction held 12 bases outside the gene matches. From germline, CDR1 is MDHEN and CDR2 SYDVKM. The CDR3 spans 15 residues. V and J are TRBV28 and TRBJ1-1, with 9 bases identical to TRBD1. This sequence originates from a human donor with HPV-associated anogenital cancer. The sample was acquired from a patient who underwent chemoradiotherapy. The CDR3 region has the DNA TGTGCCAGCAGCGCCCGTACCGGGACAGGGAGTGAAGCTTTCTTT. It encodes CASSARTGTGSEAFF.